The sequence of this TCR beta chain was determined in a study of T cell responses to AZD1222 COVID-19 vaccine. Details on this clone: The antigen is unknown. The same CDR3 also results from other DNA sequences found in this sample.

The method was immunoSEQ multiplex PCR; TCRdb's version includes in-frame clones alone and lacks a portion of them. The sample has about 140,000 clones, around nine tenths seen once; the top ten hold roughly 3%. Overall study findings and caveats: Unmutated variant regions are reportedly the target of nearly half of TCRs that are spike-specific.

Germline values: CDR1 DFQATT, CDR2 SNEGSKA (reference sequence). V was shortened by 3 bases and J by 6 bases, with 4 bases between the two germline ends. The CDR3 totals 10 residues. The clonotype comes from an adult in good health. The rearrangement joins TRBV20-1 to TRBJ2-3; D ambiguous. Sequenced material: peripheral blood, taken on day 0 of AZD1222 vaccination. The CDR3 loop is CSARADTQYF. The CDR3 DNA is TGCAGTGCTAGGGCGGATACGCAGTATTTT.